These 9 T cell receptor beta chains were all obtained from the same sample, sequenced in a study of blood T cell repertoires in COVID-19 (dated by TCRdb to 2018 to 2020). Libraries came from the immunoSEQ multiplex PCR assay. The clones in this table, taken by TCRdb from immuneACCESS, are in-frame only. Not every clone is retained; where verified, under half of the shortfall comes from an unresolved V gene, and the cause of the rest is unknown. The sample table holds more than 200,000 clones, of which 80% to 85% were seen once. The ten largest make up 4.2% of the sample. Sequencing was done on a sample of peripheral blood. The receptors were sampled from a man in his fifties or sixties with acute or convalescent COVID-19.

This sequence joins TRBV6-1 and TRBJ2-3, with D tentatively TRBD2 (5 bases). Germline values: CDR1 MNHNS, CDR2 SASEGT. V was shortened by 2 bases and J by 2 bases, with 8 bases between the two germline ends. The CDR3 totals 14 residues. The CDR3 DNA sequence: TGTGCCAGCAGTGAAAGCCTAGCCACAGATACGCAGTATTTT. Translating gives CASSESLATDTQYF.

The gene calls are TRBV12-3 or TRBV12-4 and TRBJ2-3; D gene uncertain. CDR3 length: 13 amino acids. Trimming pared 3 bases from V and 1 base from J, leaving 5 bases between. Written as DNA, the CDR3 is TGTGCCAGCAGTTTCGTAGGCACAGATACGCAGTATTTT. This sequence encodes CASSFVGTDTQYF.

This clone came up a few times. V gene TRBV10-2 combines with J gene TRBJ2-5; 9 bases align to TRBD2. This CDR3 region has 15 residues. Trimming at V came to 5 bases and at J to 1 base, leaving 5 bases not matched to a gene. Germline CDR1 WSHSY, CDR2 SAAADI. CDR3 residues: CASSRVAGAQETQYF. CDR3 DNA: TGCGCCAGCAGTCGAGTAGCGGGGGCCCAAGAGACCCAGTACTTC.

This chain links TRBV27 with TRBJ1-3; TRBD1 is a possible D gene (6 bases). The CDR3 has 16 amino acids. CDR1 and CDR2 (germline): MNHEY, SMNVEV (reference sequence). V gave up 8 bases and J gave up 1 base, with 18 bases separating them. The CDR3 here is CASAPSTGLSGNTIYF. CDR3 in DNA: TGTGCCAGCGCCCCCTCGACAGGCTTGTCTGGAAACACCATATATTTT.

This clone came up a few times. V is TRBV5-6 and J is TRBJ1-1; no firm D call. CDR1 and CDR2 from the germline V gene are SGHDT and YYEEEE. V was cut by 0 bases and J by 3 bases, with 6 bases left in between. There are 13 residues in the CDR3. Here the CDR3 reads CASSLGPDTEAFF. DNA of the CDR3: TGTGCCAGCAGCTTGGGCCCAGACACTGAAGCTTTCTTT.

The chain has TRBV3-1 (or the pseudogene TRBV3-2) and TRBJ2-1; D is unresolved. The germline CDR1 and CDR2 sequences are LGHDT and YNNKEL (reference sequence). This CDR3 has 12 residues. Trimming removed 1 base at V and 8 bases at J, with 6 bases between. CDR3 bases: TGTGCCAGCAGCCAAGGAGGATATGAGCAGTTCTTC. This gives the protein CASSQGGYEQFF.

V and J are TRBV12-3 or TRBV12-4 and TRBJ2-7; no definite D call. V shed 3 bases and J shed 5 bases, with 5 bases lying between them. This CDR3 contains 11 residues. CDR3 protein: CASSFGNEQYF. The CDR3, as DNA: TGTGCCAGCAGTTTCGGTAACGAGCAGTACTTC.

The V call is TRBV5-1, the J call TRBJ2-2, with 11 bases matching TRBD2. CDR1 is SGHRS and CDR2 is YFSETQ in the germline V gene. This CDR3 is built from 17 residues. V shed 5 bases, J shed 0 bases, and the junction held 6 bases outside the gene matches. CDR3 sequence: CASSPLAGGPNTGELFF. The CDR3 DNA is TGCGCCAGCAGTCCATTAGCGGGGGGGCCGAACACCGGGGAGCTGTTTTTT.

The chain couples TRBV4-3 to TRBJ1-5; 8 bases line up with TRBD1. Trimming cost V 0 bases and J 7 bases; bases outside gene matches: 8. The CDR3 consists of 16 residues. CDR1 is LGHNA, CDR2 YSLEER, per germline. CDR3: CASSQDTRGQGQPQHF. The DNA of the CDR3 is TGCGCCAGCAGCCAAGATACCAGGGGGCAGGGACAGCCCCAGCATTTT.